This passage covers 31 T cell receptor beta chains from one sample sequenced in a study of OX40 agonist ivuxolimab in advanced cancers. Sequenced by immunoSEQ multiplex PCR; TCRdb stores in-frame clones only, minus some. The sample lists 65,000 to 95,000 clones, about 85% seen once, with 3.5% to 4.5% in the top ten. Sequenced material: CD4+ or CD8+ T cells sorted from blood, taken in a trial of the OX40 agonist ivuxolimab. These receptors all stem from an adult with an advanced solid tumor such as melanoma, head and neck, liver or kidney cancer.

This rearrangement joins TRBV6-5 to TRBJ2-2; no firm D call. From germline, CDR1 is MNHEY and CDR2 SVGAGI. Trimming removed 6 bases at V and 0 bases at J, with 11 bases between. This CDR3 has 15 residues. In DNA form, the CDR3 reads TGTGCCAGCAGGAAAATGTTCGCGAACACCGGGGAGCTGTTTTTT. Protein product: CASRKMFANTGELFF.

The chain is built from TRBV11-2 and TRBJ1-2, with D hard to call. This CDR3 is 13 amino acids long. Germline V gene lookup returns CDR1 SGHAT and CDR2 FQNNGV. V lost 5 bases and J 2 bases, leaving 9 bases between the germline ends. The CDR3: CASSPYGNYGYTF. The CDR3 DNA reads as TGTGCCAGCAGCCCGTATGGGAACTATGGCTACACCTTC.

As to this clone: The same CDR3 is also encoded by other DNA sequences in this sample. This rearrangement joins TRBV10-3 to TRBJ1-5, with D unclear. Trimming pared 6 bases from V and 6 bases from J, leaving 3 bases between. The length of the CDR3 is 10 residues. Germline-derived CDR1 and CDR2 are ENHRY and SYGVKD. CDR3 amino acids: CAIRGQPQHF. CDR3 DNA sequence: TGTGCCATCAGGGGTCAGCCCCAGCATTTT.

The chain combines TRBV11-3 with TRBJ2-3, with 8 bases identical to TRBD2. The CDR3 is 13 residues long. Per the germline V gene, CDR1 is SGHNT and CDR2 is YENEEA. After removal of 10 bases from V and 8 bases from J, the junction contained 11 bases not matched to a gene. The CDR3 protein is CATSTGRAGTQYF. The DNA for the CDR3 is TGTGCCACCTCTACCGGGAGGGCCGGTACGCAGTATTTT.

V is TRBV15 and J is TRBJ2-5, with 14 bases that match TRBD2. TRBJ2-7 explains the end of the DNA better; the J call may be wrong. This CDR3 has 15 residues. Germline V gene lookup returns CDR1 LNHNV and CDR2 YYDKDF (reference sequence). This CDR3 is CATSRAGTSGSEQYF. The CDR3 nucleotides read TGTGCCACCAGCCGGGCCGGGACTAGCGGGAGCGAGCAGTACTTC.

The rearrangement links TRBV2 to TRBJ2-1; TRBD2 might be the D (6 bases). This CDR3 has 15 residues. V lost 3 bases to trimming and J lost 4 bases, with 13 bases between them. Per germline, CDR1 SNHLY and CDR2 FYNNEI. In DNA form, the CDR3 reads TGTGCCAGCAGTGAGACCGGGAGCGAGTACAATGAGCAGTTCTTC. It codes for CASSETGSEYNEQFF. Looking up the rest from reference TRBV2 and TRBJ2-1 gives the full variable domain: EPEVTQTPSHQVTQMGQEVILRCVPISNHLYFYWYRQILGQKVEFLVSFYNNEISEKSEIFDDQFSVERPDGSNFTLKIRSTKLEDSAMYFCASSETGSEYNEQFFGPGTRLTVL.

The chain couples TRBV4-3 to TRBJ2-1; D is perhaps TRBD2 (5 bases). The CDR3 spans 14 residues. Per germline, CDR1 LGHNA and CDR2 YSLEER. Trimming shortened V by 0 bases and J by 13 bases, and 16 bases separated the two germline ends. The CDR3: CASSQDLGVVPQFF. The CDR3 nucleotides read TGCGCCAGCAGCCAAGATCTCGGGGTAGTGCCTCAGTTCTTC.

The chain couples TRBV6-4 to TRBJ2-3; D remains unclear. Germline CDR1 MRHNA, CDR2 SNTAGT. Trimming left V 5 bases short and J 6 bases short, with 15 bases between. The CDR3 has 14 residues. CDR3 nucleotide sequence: TGTGCCAGCAGTCCCCAGACATCGTCCGATACGCAGTATTTT. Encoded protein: CASSPQTSSDTQYF.

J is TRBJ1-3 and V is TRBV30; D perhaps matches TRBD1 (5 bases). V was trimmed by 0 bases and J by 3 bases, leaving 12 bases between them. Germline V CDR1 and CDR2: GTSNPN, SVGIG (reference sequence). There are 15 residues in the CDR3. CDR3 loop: CAWSVAGRVGNTIYF. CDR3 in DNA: TGTGCCTGGAGTGTCGCTGGCAGGGTTGGAAACACCATATATTTT.

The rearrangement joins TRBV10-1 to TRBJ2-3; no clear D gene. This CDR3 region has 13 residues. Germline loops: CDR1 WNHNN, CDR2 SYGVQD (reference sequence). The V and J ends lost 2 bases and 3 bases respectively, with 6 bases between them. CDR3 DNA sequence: TGCGCCAGCAGTGAGCCGGAGACAGATACGCAGTATTTT. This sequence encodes CASSEPETDTQYF.

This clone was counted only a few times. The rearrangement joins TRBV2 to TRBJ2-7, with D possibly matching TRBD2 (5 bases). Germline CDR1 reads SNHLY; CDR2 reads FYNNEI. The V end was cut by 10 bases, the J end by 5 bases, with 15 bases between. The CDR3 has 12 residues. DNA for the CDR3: TGTGCCACCCGGGGTAGCTACCACGAGCAGTACTTC. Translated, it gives CATRGSYHEQYF.

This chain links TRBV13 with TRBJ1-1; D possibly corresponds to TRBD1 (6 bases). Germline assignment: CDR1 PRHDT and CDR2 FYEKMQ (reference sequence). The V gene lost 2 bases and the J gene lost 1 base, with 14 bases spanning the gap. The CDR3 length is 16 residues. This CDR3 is CASSLTPQGRNTEAFF. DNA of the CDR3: TGTGCCAGCAGCTTAACCCCACAGGGCAGGAACACTGAAGCTTTCTTT.

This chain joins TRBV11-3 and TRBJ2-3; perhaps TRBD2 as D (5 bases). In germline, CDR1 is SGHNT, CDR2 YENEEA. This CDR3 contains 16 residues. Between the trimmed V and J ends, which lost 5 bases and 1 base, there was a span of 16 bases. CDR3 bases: TGTGCCAGCAGCCCAGGACTGGATTGGGGCACAGATACGCAGTATTTT. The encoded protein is CASSPGLDWGTDTQYF.

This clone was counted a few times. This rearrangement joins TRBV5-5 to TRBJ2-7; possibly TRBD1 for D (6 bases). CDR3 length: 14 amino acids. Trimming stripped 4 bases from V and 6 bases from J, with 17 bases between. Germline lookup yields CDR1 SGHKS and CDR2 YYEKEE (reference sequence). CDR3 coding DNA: TGTGCCAGCAGCACGCCGGGGCAGGGGTCCGAGCAGTACTTC. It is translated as CASSTPGQGSEQYF.

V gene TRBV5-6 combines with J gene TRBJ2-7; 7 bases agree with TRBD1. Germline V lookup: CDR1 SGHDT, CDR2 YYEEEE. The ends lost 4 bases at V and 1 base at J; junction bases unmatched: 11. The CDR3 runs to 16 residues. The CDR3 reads CASSNDLTGPSYEQYF. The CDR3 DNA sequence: TGTGCCAGCAGCAACGATCTGACAGGGCCTTCCTACGAGCAGTACTTC. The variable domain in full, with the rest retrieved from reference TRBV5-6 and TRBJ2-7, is DAGVTQSPTHLIKTRGQQVTLRCSPKSGHDTVSWYQQALGQGPQFIFQYYEEEERQRGNFPDRFSGHQFPNYSSELNVNALLLGDSALYLCASSNDLTGPSYEQYFGPGTRLTVT.

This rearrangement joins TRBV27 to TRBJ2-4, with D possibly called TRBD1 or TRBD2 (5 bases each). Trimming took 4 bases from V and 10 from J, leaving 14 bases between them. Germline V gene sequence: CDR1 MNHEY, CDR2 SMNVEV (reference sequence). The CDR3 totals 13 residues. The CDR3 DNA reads TGTGCCAGCAGTTACGGGGACCTGGCGATTCAGTACTTC. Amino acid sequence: CASSYGDLAIQYF.

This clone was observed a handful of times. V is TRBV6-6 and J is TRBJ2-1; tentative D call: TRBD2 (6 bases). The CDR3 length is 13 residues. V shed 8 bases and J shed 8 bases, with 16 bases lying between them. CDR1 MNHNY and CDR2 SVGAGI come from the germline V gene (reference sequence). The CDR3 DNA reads TGTGCCAGCGAGCGCCAGGAGGGCGATGAGCAGTTCTTC. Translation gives CASERQEGDEQFF.

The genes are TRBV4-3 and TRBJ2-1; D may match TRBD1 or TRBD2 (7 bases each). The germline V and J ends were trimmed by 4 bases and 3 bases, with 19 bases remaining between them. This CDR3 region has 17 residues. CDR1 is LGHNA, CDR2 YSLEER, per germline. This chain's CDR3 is CASSPGGLAVNYNEQFF. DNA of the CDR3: TGCGCCAGCAGCCCAGGGGGGCTAGCGGTAAACTACAATGAGCAGTTCTTC.

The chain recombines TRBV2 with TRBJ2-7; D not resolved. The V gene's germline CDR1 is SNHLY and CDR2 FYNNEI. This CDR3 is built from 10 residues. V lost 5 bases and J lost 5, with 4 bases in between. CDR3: CASSLNEQYF. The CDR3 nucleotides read TGTGCCAGCAGTTTGAACGAGCAGTACTTC.

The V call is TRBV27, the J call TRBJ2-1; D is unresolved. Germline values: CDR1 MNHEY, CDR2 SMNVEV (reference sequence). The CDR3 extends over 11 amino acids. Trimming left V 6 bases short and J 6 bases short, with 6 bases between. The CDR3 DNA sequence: TGTGCCAGCAGCAGAGGCAATGAGCAGTTCTTC. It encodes CASSRGNEQFF.

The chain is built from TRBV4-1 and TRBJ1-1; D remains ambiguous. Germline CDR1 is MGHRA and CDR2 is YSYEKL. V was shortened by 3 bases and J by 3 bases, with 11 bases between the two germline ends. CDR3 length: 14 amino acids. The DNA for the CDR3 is TGCGCCAGCAGCCACTTACTAGGGCACACTGAAGCTTTCTTT. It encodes CASSHLLGHTEAFF.

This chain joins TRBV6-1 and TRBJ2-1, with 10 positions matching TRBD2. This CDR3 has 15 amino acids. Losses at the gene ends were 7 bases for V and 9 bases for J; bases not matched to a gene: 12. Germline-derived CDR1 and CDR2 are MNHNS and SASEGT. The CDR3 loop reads CASTRLAGDGGEQFF. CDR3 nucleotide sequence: TGTGCCAGCACTAGACTAGCGGGTGACGGAGGTGAGCAGTTCTTC.

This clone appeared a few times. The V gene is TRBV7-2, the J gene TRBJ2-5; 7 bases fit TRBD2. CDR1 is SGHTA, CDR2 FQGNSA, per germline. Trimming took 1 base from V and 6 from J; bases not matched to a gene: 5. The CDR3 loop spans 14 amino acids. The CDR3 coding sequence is TGTGCCAGCAGCTTAGGTATCGGGGGGAAGACCCAGTACTTC. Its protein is CASSLGIGGKTQYF.

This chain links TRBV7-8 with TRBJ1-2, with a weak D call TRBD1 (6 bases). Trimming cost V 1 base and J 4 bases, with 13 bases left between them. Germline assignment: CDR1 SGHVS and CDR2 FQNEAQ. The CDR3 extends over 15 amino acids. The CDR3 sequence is CASSLVRGRSYGYTF. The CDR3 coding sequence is TGTGCCAGCAGCTTAGTCAGGGGTCGGAGCTATGGCTACACCTTC.

CDR3 sequence reads: CASNPDRGRGNTIYF. The CDR3 DNA reads TGTGCCAGCAACCCGGACAGGGGACGAGGAAACACCATATATTTT. The rearrangement joins TRBV5-6 to TRBJ1-3; the match to TRBD1 covers 9 bases. V lost 6 bases and J lost 4; bases outside the gene matches: 8. This CDR3 contains 15 residues. The germline V gene has CDR1 SGHDT and CDR2 YYEEEE.

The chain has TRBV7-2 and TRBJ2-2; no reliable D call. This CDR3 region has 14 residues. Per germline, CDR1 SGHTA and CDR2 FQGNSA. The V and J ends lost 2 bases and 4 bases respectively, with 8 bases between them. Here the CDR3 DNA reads TGTGCCAGCAGCTTAATTACGGCCACCGGGGAGCTGTTTTTT. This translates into CASSLITATGELFF. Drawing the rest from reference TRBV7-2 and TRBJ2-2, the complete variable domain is GAGVSQSPSNKVTEKGKDVELRCDPISGHTALYWYRQSLGQGLEFLIYFQGNSAPDKSGLPSDRFSAERTGGSVSTLTIQRTQQEDSAVYLCASSLITATGELFFGEGSRLTVL.

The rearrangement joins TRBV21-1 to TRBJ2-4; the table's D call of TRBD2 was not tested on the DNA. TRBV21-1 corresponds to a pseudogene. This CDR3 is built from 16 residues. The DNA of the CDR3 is TGTGCCAGCACCCCCGAGGTCGGGTCGGTGGAAAACATTCAGTACTTC. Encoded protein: CASTPEVGSVENIQYF.

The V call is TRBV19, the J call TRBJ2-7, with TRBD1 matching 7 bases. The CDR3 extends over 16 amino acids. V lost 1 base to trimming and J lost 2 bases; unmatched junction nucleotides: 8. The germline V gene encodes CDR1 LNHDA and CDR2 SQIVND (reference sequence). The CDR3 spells CASSIGTGQRPYEQYF. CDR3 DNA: TGTGCCAGTAGTATAGGGACAGGTCAACGGCCCTACGAGCAGTACTTC.

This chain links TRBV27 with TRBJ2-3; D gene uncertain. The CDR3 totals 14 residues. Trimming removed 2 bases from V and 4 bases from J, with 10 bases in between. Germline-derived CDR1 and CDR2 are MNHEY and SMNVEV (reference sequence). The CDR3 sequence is CASSLPDRPDTQYF. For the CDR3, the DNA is TGTGCCAGCAGTTTACCCGACCGGCCAGATACGCAGTATTTT.

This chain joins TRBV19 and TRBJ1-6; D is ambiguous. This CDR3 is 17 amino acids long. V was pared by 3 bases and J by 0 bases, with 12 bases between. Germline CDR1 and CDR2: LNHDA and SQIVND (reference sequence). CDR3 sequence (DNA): TGTGCCAGTAGTATGATGCAGCTGAGCTCCTATAATTCACCCCTCCACTTT. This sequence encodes CASSMMQLSSYNSPLHF.

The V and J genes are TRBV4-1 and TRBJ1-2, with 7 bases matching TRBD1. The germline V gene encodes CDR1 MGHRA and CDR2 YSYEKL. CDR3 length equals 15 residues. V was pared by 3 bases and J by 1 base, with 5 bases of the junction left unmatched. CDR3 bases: TGCGCCAGCAGCCAGGTGACAGGGCGTAACTATGGCTACACCTTC. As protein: CASSQVTGRNYGYTF.